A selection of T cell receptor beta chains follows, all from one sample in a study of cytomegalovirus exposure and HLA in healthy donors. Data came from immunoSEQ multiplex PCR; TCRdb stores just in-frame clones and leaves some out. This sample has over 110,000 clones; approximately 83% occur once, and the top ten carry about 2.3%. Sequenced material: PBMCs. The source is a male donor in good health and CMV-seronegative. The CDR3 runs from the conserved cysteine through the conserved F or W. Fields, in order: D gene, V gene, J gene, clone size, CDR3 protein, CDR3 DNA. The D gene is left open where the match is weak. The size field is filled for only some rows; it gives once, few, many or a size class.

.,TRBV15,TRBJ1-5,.,CATSRQGWGLDQPQHF,TGTGCCACCAGCAGACAGGGATGGGGGCTAGATCAGCCCCAGCATTTT
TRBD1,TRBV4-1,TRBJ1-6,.,CASSFSGTDNSPLHF,TGCGCCAGCAGCTTCTCCGGGACAGATAATTCACCCCTCCACTTT
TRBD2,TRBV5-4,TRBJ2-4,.,CASSSGGRAGGPGIQYF,TGTGCCAGCAGCTCTGGCGGGCGAGCGGGAGGGCCCGGCATTCAGTACTTC
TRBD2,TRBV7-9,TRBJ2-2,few,CSSSSGTSGPEQYTGELFF,TGTTCCAGCAGTTCCGGGACTAGCGGACCGGAGCAGTACACCGGGGAGCTGTTTTTT
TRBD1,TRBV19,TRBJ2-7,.,CASSLPGGTGVYEQYF,TGTGCCAGTAGCCTCCCCGGTGGGACAGGGGTCTACGAGCAGTACTTC
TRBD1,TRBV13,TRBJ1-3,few,CASSLETGSRKNTIYF,TGTGCCAGCAGCCTTGAGACAGGGAGTAGGAAAAACACCATATATTTT
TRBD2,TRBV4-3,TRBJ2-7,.,CASSPGTSGRFREQYF,TGCGCCAGCAGCCCCGGGACTAGCGGGAGGTTCCGGGAGCAGTACTTC
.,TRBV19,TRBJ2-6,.,CASRETGPSGANVLTF,TGTGCCAGTAGGGAGACAGGCCCCTCTGGGGCCAACGTCCTGACTTTC
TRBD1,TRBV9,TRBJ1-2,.,CASSATGFDRGHGYTF,TGTGCCAGCAGTGCAACGGGATTCGACAGGGGGCATGGCTACACCTTC
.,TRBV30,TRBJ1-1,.,CARTLNTEAFF,TGTGCCCGCACATTGAACACTGAAGCTTTCTTT
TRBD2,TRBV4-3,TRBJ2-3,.,CASSQDLGREGDTQYF,TGCGCCAGCAGCCAAGATCTTGGCAGGGAGGGGGATACGCAGTATTTT
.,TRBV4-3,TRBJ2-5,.,CASSGGSETQYF,TGCGCCAGCAGCGGGGGGTCAGAGACCCAGTACTTC
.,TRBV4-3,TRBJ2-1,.,CASSQEAGNEQFF,TGCGCCAGCAGCCAAGAGGCAGGGAATGAGCAGTTCTTC
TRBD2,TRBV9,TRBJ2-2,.,CASSVEGLAGFTGELFF,TGTGCCAGCAGCGTAGAGGGCCTAGCGGGTTTCACCGGGGAGCTGTTTTTT
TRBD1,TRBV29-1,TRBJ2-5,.,CSVEDPGQGVGETQYF,TGCAGCGTTGAAGATCCGGGACAGGGGGTGGGAGAGACCCAGTACTTC
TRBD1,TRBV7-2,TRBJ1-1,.,CASSLREGGVGTEAFF,TGTGCCAGCAGCTTAAGGGAAGGGGGCGTAGGCACTGAAGCTTTCTTT
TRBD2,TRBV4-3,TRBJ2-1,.,CASSQGTSGVNNEQFF,TGCGCCAGCAGCCAAGGAACTAGCGGGGTTAACAATGAGCAGTTCTTC
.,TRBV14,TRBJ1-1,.,CASRGDNTEAFF,TGTGCCAGCAGGGGAGATAACACTGAAGCTTTCTTT
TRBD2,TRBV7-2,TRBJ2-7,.,CASSSGLAGVYEQYF,TGTGCCAGCAGCTCCGGACTAGCGGGAGTTTACGAGCAGTACTTC
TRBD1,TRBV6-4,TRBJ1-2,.,CASSPGGSYGYTF,TGTGCCAGCAGTCCAGGGGGCTCCTATGGCTACACCTTC
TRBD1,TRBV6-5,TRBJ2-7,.,CASSVDRQGARGQYF,TGTGCCAGCAGCGTTGACCGACAGGGGGCCCGGGGGCAGTACTTC
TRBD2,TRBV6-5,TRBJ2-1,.,CASSRGTSGSELQFF,TGTGCCAGCAGCCGCGGGACTAGCGGGAGCGAGTTGCAGTTCTTC
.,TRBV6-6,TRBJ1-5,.,CASSSRRQGNQPQHF,TGTGCCAGCAGTTCTCGACGACAGGGCAATCAGCCCCAGCATTTT
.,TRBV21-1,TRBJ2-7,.,CASSKGRAGQDYEQYF,TGTGCCAGCAGCAAAGGGAGGGCGGGACAGGATTACGAGCAGTACTTC
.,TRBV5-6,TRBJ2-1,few,CASSGGWSSYNEQFF,TGTGCCAGCAGCGGGGGGTGGAGCTCCTACAATGAGCAGTTCTTC
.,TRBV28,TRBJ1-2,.,CASKEWRRGKGGYTF,TGTGCCAGCAAGGAATGGCGCAGGGGTAAGGGTGGCTACACCTTC
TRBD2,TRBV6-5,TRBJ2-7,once,CASSYSALAGGQQYF,TGTGCCAGCAGTTACTCGGCCCTAGCGGGAGGTCAGCAGTACTTC
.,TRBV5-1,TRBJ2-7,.,CASSLADLKASYEQYF,TGCGCCAGCAGCTTGGCAGATTTAAAAGCGAGCTACGAGCAGTACTTC
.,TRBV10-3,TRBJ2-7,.,CAITGTGTRGEQYF,TGTGCCATCACGGGAACGGGGACTCGAGGCGAGCAGTACTTC
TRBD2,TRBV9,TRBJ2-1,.,CASSALRTSAGNEQFF,TGTGCCAGCAGCGCACTACGGACTAGCGCGGGCAATGAGCAGTTCTTC
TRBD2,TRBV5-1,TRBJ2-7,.,CASSYLGGDFSYEQYF,TGCGCCAGCAGCTACCTTGGGGGGGATTTCTCCTACGAGCAGTACTTC
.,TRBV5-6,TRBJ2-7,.,CASSWSSYEQYF,TGTGCCAGCAGCTGGAGCTCCTACGAGCAGTACTTC
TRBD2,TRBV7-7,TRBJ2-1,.,CASSPTSESYNEQFF,TGTGCCAGCAGCCCCACTAGCGAGTCCTACAATGAGCAGTTCTTC
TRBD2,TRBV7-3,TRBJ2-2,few,CASSLEAGGGELFF,TGTGCCAGCAGCTTAGAAGCGGGAGGCGGGGAGCTGTTTTTT
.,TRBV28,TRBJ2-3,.,CASSPTVTDTQYF,TGTGCCAGCAGTCCAACAGTCACAGATACGCAGTATTTT
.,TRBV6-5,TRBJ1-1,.,CASSYQAYTEAFF,TGTGCCAGCAGTTATCAGGCCTACACTGAAGCTTTCTTT
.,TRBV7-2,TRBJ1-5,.,CASSFRGYSNQPQHF,TGTGCCAGCAGCTTTCGGGGATATAGCAATCAGCCCCAGCATTTT
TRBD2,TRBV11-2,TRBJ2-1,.,CASSLDGNSGKRISYNEQFF,TGTGCCAGCAGCTTAGATGGGAATAGCGGGAAAAGAATCTCCTACAATGAGCAGTTCTTC
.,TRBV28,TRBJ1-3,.,CASRLGGSGNTIYF,TGTGCCAGCCGATTAGGGGGTTCTGGAAACACCATATATTTT
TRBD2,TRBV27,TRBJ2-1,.,CASSLNSGDYSMEQFF,TGTGCCAGCAGTTTAAATAGTGGGGACTACTCAATGGAGCAGTTCTTC
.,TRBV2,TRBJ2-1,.,CASSERRDSANEQFF,TGTGCCAGCAGTGAACGACGGGATTCGGCGAATGAGCAGTTCTTC
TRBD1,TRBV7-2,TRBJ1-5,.,CASSLGARGSNQPQHF,TGTGCCAGCAGCTTAGGAGCCAGGGGGAGCAATCAGCCCCAGCATTTT
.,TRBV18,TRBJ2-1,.,CASSPEDTINEQFF,TGTGCCAGCTCACCCGAGGACACGATCAATGAGCAGTTCTTC
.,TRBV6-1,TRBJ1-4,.,CASDNPPGGAWKLFF,TGTGCCAGCGACAACCCACCGGGGGGGGCGTGGAAACTGTTTTTT
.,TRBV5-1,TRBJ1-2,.,CASSADRGGYTF,TGCGCCAGCAGCGCCGACAGAGGCGGCTACACCTTC
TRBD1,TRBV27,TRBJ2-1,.,CASSSGQGLHNEQFF,TGTGCCAGCAGCTCGGGACAGGGCTTGCACAATGAGCAGTTCTTC
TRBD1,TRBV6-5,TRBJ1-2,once,CASSSDRVYGYTF,TGTGCCAGCAGCTCCGACAGGGTCTATGGCTACACCTTC
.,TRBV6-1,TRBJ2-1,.,CATKPSRVSYNEQFF,TGTGCCACCAAGCCTAGCCGGGTCTCCTACAATGAGCAGTTCTTC
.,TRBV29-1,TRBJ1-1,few,CSVATPTEAFF,TGCAGCGTTGCGACACCCACTGAAGCTTTCTTT